The subject of this entry is one TCR beta chain. This record belongs to a study of identifying expanded T cells in peripheral blood. Collection occurred without any documented infections or immune events in donors. Libraries were prepared by immunoSEQ multiplex PCR; TCRdb keeps only in-frame clonotypes and omits some of them. This sample has about 94,000 clones; approximately 85% occur once, and the top ten carry approximately 5.2%. The sequencing sample was made of blood. The receptor's source is a person between 18 and 69 years old in good health.

CDR3 nucleotide sequence: TGCGCCAGCAGCTTGGGGGCAGAGGACACTGAAGCTTTCTTT. This encodes CASSLGAEDTEAFF. The chain is built from TRBV5-1 and TRBJ1-1; D unclear. V dropped 0 bases and J dropped 3 bases, with 9 bases sitting between them. This CDR3 is built from 14 residues. Germline lookup yields CDR1 SGHRS and CDR2 YFSETQ.